Listed below are T cell receptor beta chains from one sample, sequenced in a study of cytomegalovirus exposure and HLA in healthy donors. Clones were sequenced by immunoSEQ multiplex PCR, and TCRdb holds only the in-frame ones, with some missing. The sample records fewer than 250,000 clones, approximately 82% being singletons. The sample taken for sequencing was PBMCs. Receptors were obtained from a woman aged 45-65 years in good health and CMV-seropositive. Both conserved end residues are part of each CDR3. The order of the fields is clone size, CDR3 length, J gene, V gene, D gene, CDR3 protein, CDR3 DNA. A D gene is named only where the DNA matches it firmly. For some rows the clone size is stated as once, few or many, or as a class when expanded; others skip it.

-,14,TRBJ1-1,TRBV19,-,CASSFVWASTEAFF,TGTGCCAGTAGTTTCGTGTGGGCCAGCACTGAAGCTTTCTTT
-,13,TRBJ1-2,TRBV5-4,-,CASSLGGPYGYTF,TGTGCCAGCAGCTTGGGAGGGCCCTATGGCTACACCTTC
once,14,TRBJ1-2,TRBV18,-,CASSPDRTAKGYTF,TGTGCCAGCTCACCAGATCGGACAGCTAAAGGCTACACCTTC
-,16,TRBJ2-1,TRBV19,-,CASTPIGGASYNEQFF,TGTGCCAGTACCCCCATAGGGGGGGCCTCCTACAATGAGCAGTTCTTC
-,14,TRBJ2-7,TRBV10-1,-,CASSEGGVGYEQYF,TGCGCCAGCAGTGAAGGCGGAGTAGGCTACGAGCAGTACTTC
-,13,TRBJ1-2,TRBV10-2,TRBD1,CASTGTGAYGYTF,TGCGCCAGCACCGGGACAGGGGCCTATGGCTACACCTTC
-,14,TRBJ2-7,TRBV6-5,TRBD2,CASSLGGSGYEQYF,TGTGCCAGCAGCCTGGGGGGGTCGGGCTACGAGCAGTACTTC
-,15,TRBJ2-5,TRBV4-1,TRBD1,CASSRGQALGETQYF,TGCGCCAGCAGCCGAGGACAGGCTCTTGGGGAGACCCAGTACTTC
once,15,TRBJ2-5,TRBV6-5,TRBD2,CASSYSTSGEETQYF,TGTGCCAGCAGTTACTCGACTAGCGGGGAAGAGACCCAGTACTTC
-,15,TRBJ1-5,TRBV6-1,TRBD1,CASTRGQGANQPQHF,TGTGCCAGCACCAGAGGGCAGGGGGCAAATCAGCCCCAGCATTTT
-,14,TRBJ2-7,TRBV5-1,TRBD1,CASSGGQGFNEQYF,TGCGCCAGCAGCGGGGGACAGGGGTTTAACGAGCAGTACTTC
-,19,TRBJ2-1,TRBV5-6,TRBD2,CASSDPGLAGGLKYNEQFF,TGTGCCAGCAGCGATCCGGGACTAGCGGGGGGACTAAAATACAATGAGCAGTTCTTC
-,15,TRBJ1-5,TRBV5-1,-,CASSLGGTRNQPQHF,TGCGCCAGCAGCTTGGGGGGGACAAGAAACCAGCCCCAGCATTTT
-,14,TRBJ1-3,TRBV5-1,-,CASSLTGSGNTIYF,TGCGCCAGCAGCTTAACAGGGTCTGGAAACACCATATATTTT
-,13,TRBJ1-5,TRBV5-5,TRBD1,CASSLADRGVQHF,TGTGCCAGCAGCTTGGCGGACAGGGGAGTCCAGCATTTT
-,15,TRBJ2-5,TRBV14,TRBD2,CASSQGEGFQETQYF,TGTGCCAGCAGCCAAGGGGAGGGGTTTCAAGAGACCCAGTACTTC
-,16,TRBJ1-2,TRBV5-6,TRBD1,CASSLGQGRISYGYTF,TGTGCCAGCAGCTTGGGACAGGGAAGAATATCCTATGGCTACACCTTC
-,13,TRBJ1-2,TRBV4-3,-,CASSQDTAYGYTF,TGCGCCAGCAGCCAAGATACAGCTTATGGCTACACCTTC